This T cell receptor beta chain was observed in a study of blood T cell repertoires in COVID-19. In the study overall: Some COVID-19 samples were acute and others convalescent; all came from the United States, Italy and Spain. PBMCs, B-cell-depleted T cells, or T cells were the source of the cDNA or gDNA that made up the material.

Authors' data handling: The assay estimated nucleated cells by amplifying reference gene primers. This table comes from immunoSEQ multiplex PCR, and its TCRdb copy is limited to in-frame clones, with some not included. D and trimming were read from the DNA, whereas the V and J calls and clone size are those reported in that table. The table includes over 65,000 clones, roughly 82% detected once. Specimen: peripheral blood. The TCR was taken from an elderly man with active COVID-19.

The CDR3 is CASSLVTGPGANVLTF. The DNA for the CDR3 is TGTGCCAGCAGCTTGGTGACAGGGCCTGGGGCCAACGTCCTGACTTTC. V gene TRBV5-4 combines with J gene TRBJ2-6; 7 bases are shared with TRBD1. With 0 bases clipped from V and 2 bases from J, the junction kept 2 bases outside the gene matches. The germline CDR1 and CDR2 sequences are SGHNT and YYREEE (reference sequence). This CDR3 contains 16 residues. Combining the CDR3 with reference TRBV5-4 and TRBJ2-6 gives the whole variable domain ETGVTQSPTHLIKTRGQQVTLRCSSQSGHNTVSWYQQALGQGPQFIFQYYREEENGRGNFPPRFSGLQFPNYSSELNVNALELDDSALYLCASSLVTGPGANVLTFGAGSRLTVL.